What follows describes a single T cell receptor (beta chain). Its antigen is undetermined. This sample stems from a study of identical twins. TCRdb reprocessed the 5' RACE reads with MiXCR, giving one entry per CDR3 protein. The repertoire holds about 530,000 distinct CDR3 sequences, approximately 20% seen once, with approximately 0.5% in the top ten. The CDR3 length is 16 residues. V lost 5 bases, J lost 1 base, and 17 bases lay in between. The V gene's germline CDR1 is SGHRS and CDR2 YFSETQ. The study, taken as a whole, reports: Abundant beta clonotypes from cord blood bore fewer insertions; memory repertoires lacked this pattern. Zero-insertion results could be subject to partial confounding by invariant MAIT and iNKT cells.

Separately, the same data were catalogued under a study of yellow fever vaccine responses in identical twins.

Sequenced: CD4+ T cells sorted from blood. This chain uses TRBV5-1 with TRBJ2-3, with D perhaps matching TRBD1 or TRBD2 (5 bases each). The sequence derives from a young woman in good health. The CDR3 is CASSTSGTRGTDTQYF. CDR3 in DNA: TGCGCCAGCAGTACCTCCGGGACGAGAGGCACAGATACGCAGTATTTT.